This is a list of T cell receptor beta chains from one sample in a study of blood T cell repertoires in COVID-19. Sequencing used immunoSEQ multiplex PCR; TCRdb keeps in-frame clones, though not all of them. The table has 150,000 to 200,000 clones, approximately 85% seen once. The sample comprised peripheral blood. The source is a woman of 80 years or more with acute or convalescent COVID-19. CDR3s include the opening cysteine and the closing phenylalanine or tryptophan. Fields, in order: D gene, CDR3 length, clone size, V gene, J gene, CDR3 protein, CDR3 DNA. A D gene is named only where the DNA matches it firmly. Not every row has a clone size; where given, it reads once, few, many or a size class.

-	15	-	TRBV4-3	TRBJ2-5	CASSQDRSLWGAQYF	TGCGCCAGCAGCCAAGATCGATCCCTGTGGGGGGCCCAGTACTTC
-	14	once	TRBV27	TRBJ1-1	CASSFGTMNTEAFF	TGTGCCAGCAGTTTTGGGACAATGAACACTGAAGCTTTCTTT
TRBD1	18	-	TRBV9	TRBJ2-6	CASSVTGTANSGANVLTF	TGTGCCAGCAGCGTGACCGGGACAGCCAACTCTGGGGCCAACGTCCTGACTTTC
-	14	-	TRBV2	TRBJ2-5	CASSDRTGVETQYF	TGTGCCAGCAGTGATCGCACGGGAGTAGAGACCCAGTACTTC
TRBD1	15	once	TRBV6-6	TRBJ1-3	CASSSRDRGLYTIYF	TGTGCCAGCAGTTCCCGGGACAGGGGGCTATACACCATATATTTT
-	14	-	TRBV3-1/TRBV3-2	TRBJ1-4	CASSPRQSNEKLFF	TGTGCCAGCAGCCCTCGACAGTCTAATGAAAAACTGTTTTTT
TRBD1	16	-	TRBV5-1	TRBJ2-3	CASSTNRGPSTDTQYF	TGCGCCAGCAGCACAAACAGGGGGCCTAGCACAGATACGCAGTATTTT
-	13	-	TRBV7-2	TRBJ2-1	CASSSYRSNEQFF	TGTGCCAGCAGCTCCTATAGAAGCAATGAGCAGTTCTTC
TRBD2	15	-	TRBV5-4	TRBJ2-2	CASSSPWGGTGELFF	TGTGCCAGCAGCTCGCCATGGGGGGGCACCGGGGAGCTGTTTTTT
TRBD1	13	-	TRBV10-1	TRBJ2-1	CASSEAGGNEQFF	TGCGCCAGCAGTGAGGCAGGGGGAAATGAGCAGTTCTTC
-	13	-	TRBV10-3	TRBJ1-2	CAIMGTQQGGYTF	TGTGCCATCATGGGGACTCAACAAGGGGGCTACACCTTC
TRBD2	16	-	TRBV19	TRBJ2-2	CASTPRAGVNTGELFF	TGTGCCAGTACCCCACGGGCGGGAGTGAACACCGGGGAGCTGTTTTTT
-	15	-	TRBV30	TRBJ1-3	CAWSVGPFSGNTIYF	TGTGCCTGGAGTGTGGGGCCCTTCTCTGGAAACACCATATATTTT
-	12	-	TRBV6-2/TRBV6-3	TRBJ1-3	CASSPLGNTIYF	TGTGCCAGCAGTCCCCTCGGAAACACCATATATTTT
-	14	-	TRBV5-4	TRBJ2-5	CASSLDRRRETQYF	TGTGCCAGCAGCTTGGACCGGCGGAGAGAGACCCAGTACTTC
-	15	-	TRBV6-5	TRBJ2-5	CASSYLQGGLETQYF	TGTGCCAGCAGTTACTTGCAGGGAGGCCTGGAGACCCAGTACTTC
-	14	-	TRBV2	TRBJ2-2	CASRNPERAGELFF	TGTGCCAGCAGGAACCCTGAGAGAGCCGGGGAGCTGTTTTTT
TRBD1	14	-	TRBV7-8	TRBJ1-1	CASSLDRGGTEAFF	TGTGCCAGCAGCTTAGACAGGGGAGGCACTGAAGCTTTCTTT
-	17	-	TRBV11-2	TRBJ2-7	CASSFLTGGGETYEQYF	TGTGCCAGCAGCTTTCTCACGGGAGGGGGCGAGACCTACGAGCAGTACTTC
-	14	-	TRBV7-2	TRBJ1-1	CASSLVHQRGEAFF	TGTGCCAGCAGCCTAGTTCACCAACGCGGTGAAGCTTTCTTT
-	15	once	TRBV14	TRBJ2-3	CASSQDWASTDTQYF	TGTGCCAGCAGCCAAGATTGGGCTAGCACAGATACGCAGTATTTT
TRBD2	15	-	TRBV4-2	TRBJ2-7	CASSQKAGDLYEQYF	TGTGCCAGCAGCCAAAAGGCGGGGGACCTCTACGAGCAGTACTTC